The clone carrying this T cell receptor (beta chain) was seen repeatedly, ten times or more. V lost 3 bases to trimming and J lost 3 bases; unmatched junction nucleotides: 8. This CDR3 is 15 amino acids long. Germline assignment: CDR1 DFQATT and CDR2 SNEGSKA (reference sequence). This sample is drawn from a study of T cells in Graves' hyperthyroidism and ophthalmopathy. Disease lasting under 3 months, a NOSPECS grade of at least 4, and a Clinical Activity Score of at least 3 were features of the ophthalmopathy patients. Researchers took RNA transcripts and amplified the TCR beta CDR3 regions from them. Carried out on the TCR CDR3, a first-round RT-PCR used the HTBI primer set. TCRdb ran MiXCR on the multiplex PCR reads and lists one entry per CDR3 protein. The data show 240,000 or so distinct CDR3 sequences, about a sixth seen once.

The chain couples TRBV20-1 to TRBJ1-1; 9 positions match TRBD1. This sequence was found in a woman younger than 35 with Graves' ophthalmopathy. Input material: blood. CDR3 residues: CSARPTGGLDTEAFF. The CDR3 nucleotides are TGCAGTGCTAGGCCAACAGGGGGCTTGGACACTGAAGCTTTCTTT.